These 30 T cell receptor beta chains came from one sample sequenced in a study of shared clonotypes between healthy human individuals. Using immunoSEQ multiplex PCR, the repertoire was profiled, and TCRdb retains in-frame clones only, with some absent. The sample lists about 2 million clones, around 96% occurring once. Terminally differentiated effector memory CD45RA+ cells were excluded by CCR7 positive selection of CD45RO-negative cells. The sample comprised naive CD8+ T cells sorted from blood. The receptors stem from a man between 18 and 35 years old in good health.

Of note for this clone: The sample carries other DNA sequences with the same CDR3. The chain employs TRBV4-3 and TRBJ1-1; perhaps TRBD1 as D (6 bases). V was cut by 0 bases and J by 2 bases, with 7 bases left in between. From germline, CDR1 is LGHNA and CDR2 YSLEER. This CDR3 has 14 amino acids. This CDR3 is CASSQEGGNTEAFF. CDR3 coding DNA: TGCGCCAGCAGCCAAGAGGGGGGCAACACTGAAGCTTTCTTT.

The CDR3 sequence: CAISASGDFQETQYF. The CDR3 DNA is TGTGCCATCAGTGCTTCGGGGGATTTCCAAGAGACCCAGTACTTC. V is TRBV10-3 and J is TRBJ2-5; D possibly corresponds to TRBD2 (6 bases). CDR3 length equals 15 residues. Trimming took off 4 bases at V and 1 base at J, with 13 bases between the two ends. Germline V gene lookup returns CDR1 ENHRY and CDR2 SYGVKD.

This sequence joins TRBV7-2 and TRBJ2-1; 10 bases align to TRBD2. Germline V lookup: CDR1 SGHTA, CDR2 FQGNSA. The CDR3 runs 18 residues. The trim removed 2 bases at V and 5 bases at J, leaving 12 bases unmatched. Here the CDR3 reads CASSLKVWASGRNNEQFF. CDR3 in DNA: TGTGCCAGCAGCTTAAAAGTTTGGGCTAGCGGGAGAAACAATGAGCAGTTCTTC.

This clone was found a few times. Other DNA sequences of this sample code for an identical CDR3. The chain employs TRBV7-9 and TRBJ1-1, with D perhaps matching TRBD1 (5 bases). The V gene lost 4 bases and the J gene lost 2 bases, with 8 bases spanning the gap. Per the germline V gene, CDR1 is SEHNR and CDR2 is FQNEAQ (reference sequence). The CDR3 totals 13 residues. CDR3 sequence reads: CASSSDTNTEAFF. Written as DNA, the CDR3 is TGTGCCAGCAGCTCGGACACAAACACTGAAGCTTTCTTT.

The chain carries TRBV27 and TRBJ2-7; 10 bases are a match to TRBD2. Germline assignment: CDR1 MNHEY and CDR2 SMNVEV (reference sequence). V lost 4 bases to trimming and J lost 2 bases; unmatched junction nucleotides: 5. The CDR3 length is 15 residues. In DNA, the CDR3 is TGTGCCAGCAGTTCTATAGCGGGGGGAGCCTACGAGCAGTACTTC. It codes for CASSSIAGGAYEQYF.

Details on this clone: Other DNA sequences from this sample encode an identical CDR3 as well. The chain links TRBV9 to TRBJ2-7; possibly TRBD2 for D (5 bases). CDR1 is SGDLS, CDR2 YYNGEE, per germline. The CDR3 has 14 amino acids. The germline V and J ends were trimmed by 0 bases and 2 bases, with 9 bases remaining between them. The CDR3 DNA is TGTGCCAGCAGCGTAGGAGGGAATACCTACGAGCAGTACTTC. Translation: CASSVGGNTYEQYF. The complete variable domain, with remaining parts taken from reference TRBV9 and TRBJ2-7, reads DSGVTQTPKHLITATGQRVTLRCSPRSGDLSVYWYQQSLDQGLQFLIQYYNGEERAKGNILERFSAQQFPDLHSELNLSSLELGDSALYFCASSVGGNTYEQYFGPGTRLTVT.

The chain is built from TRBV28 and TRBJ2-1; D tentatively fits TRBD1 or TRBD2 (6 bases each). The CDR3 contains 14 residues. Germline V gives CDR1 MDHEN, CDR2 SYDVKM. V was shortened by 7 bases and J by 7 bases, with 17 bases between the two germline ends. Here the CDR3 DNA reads TGTGCCAGCACCCAGAGGGGGGCTAGGAATGAGCAGTTCTTC. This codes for CASTQRGARNEQFF.

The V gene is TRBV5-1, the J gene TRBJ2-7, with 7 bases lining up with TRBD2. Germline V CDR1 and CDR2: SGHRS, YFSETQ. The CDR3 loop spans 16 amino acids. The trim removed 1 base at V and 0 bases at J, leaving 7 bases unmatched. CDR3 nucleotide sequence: TGCGCCAGCAGCTTGTTGGAGCGGGGAAGCTCCTACGAGCAGTACTTC. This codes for CASSLLERGSSYEQYF.

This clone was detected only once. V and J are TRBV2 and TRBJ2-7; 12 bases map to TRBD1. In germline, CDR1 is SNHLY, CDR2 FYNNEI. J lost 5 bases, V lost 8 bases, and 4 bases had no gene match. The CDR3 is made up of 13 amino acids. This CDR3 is CASGGQGADEQYF. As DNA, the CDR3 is TGTGCCAGCGGGGGACAGGGGGCAGACGAGCAGTACTTC. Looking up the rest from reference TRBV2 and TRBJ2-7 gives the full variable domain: EPEVTQTPSHQVTQMGQEVILRCVPISNHLYFYWYRQILGQKVEFLVSFYNNEISEKSEIFDDQFSVERPDGSNFTLKIRSTKLEDSAMYFCASGGQGADEQYFGPGTRLTVT.

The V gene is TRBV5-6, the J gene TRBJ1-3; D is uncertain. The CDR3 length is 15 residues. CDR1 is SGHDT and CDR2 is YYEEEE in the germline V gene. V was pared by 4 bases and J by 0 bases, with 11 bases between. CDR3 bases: TGTGCCAGCAGCCCCGAGATAGACTCTGGAAACACCATATATTTT. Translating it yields CASSPEIDSGNTIYF.

The CDR3 nucleotides read TGTGCCAGCAACCAGGGGGGGACAGATACGCAGTATTTT. This gives the protein CASNQGGTDTQYF. J is TRBJ2-3 and V is TRBV7-9; D possibly uses TRBD1 or TRBD2 (7 bases each). Trimming removed 7 bases at V and 3 bases at J, with 11 bases between. The CDR3 has 13 amino acids. Per the germline V gene, CDR1 is SEHNR and CDR2 is FQNEAQ (reference sequence).

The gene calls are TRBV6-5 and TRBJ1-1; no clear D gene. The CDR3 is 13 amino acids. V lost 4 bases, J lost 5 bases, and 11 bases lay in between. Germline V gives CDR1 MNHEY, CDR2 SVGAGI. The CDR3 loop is CASSSTTWTEAFF. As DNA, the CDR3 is TGTGCCAGCAGTTCCACTACGTGGACTGAAGCTTTCTTT.

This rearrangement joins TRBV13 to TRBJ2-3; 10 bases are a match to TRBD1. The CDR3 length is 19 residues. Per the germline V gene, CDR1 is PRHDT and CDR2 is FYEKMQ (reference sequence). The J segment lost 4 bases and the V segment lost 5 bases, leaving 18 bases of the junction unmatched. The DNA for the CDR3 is TGTGCCAGCAGCCCCGTTGGGACAGGGGACCCTTACCCAGCAGATACGCAGTATTTT. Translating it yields CASSPVGTGDPYPADTQYF.

CDR3 sequence reads: CASSPGEGAFGELFF. The CDR3 DNA follows: TGTGCCAGCAGCCCCGGCGAGGGGGCGTTCGGGGAGCTGTTTTTT. The V call is TRBV7-9, the J call TRBJ2-2; TRBD1 matches 7 bases. V lost 5 bases to trimming and J lost 7 bases; unmatched junction nucleotides: 10. The CDR3 covers 15 residues. CDR1 and CDR2 (germline): SEHNR, FQNEAQ (reference sequence).

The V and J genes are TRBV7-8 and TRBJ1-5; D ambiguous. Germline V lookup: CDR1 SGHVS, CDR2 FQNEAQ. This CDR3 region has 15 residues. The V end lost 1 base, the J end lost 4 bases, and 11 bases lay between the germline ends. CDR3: CASSLGGETNQPQHF. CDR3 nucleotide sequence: TGTGCCAGCAGCTTAGGCGGGGAGACAAATCAGCCCCAGCATTTT.

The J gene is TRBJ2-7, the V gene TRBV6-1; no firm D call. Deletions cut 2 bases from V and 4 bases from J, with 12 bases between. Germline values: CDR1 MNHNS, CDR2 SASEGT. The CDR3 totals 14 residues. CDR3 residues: CASSELTPIYEQYF. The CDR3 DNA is TGTGCCAGCAGTGAATTAACCCCGATTTACGAGCAGTACTTC.

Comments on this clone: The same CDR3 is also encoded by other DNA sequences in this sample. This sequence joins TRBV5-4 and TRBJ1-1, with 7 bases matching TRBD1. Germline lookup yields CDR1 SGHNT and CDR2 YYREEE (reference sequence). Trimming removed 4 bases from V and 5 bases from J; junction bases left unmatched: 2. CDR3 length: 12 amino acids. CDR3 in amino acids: CASSPGGTEAFF. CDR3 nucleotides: TGTGCCAGCAGCCCAGGGGGGACTGAAGCTTTCTTT.

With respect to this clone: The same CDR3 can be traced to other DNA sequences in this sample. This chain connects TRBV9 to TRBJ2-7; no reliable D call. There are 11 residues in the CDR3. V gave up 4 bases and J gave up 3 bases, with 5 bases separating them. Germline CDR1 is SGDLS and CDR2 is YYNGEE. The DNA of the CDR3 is TGTGCCAGCAGCTCTAGCTACGAGCAGTACTTC. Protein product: CASSSSYEQYF.

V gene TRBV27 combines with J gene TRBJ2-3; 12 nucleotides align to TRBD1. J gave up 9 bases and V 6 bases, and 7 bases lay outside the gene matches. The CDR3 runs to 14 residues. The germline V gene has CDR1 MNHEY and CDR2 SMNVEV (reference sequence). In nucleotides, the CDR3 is TGTGCCAGCAGCTCGGGACAGGGGGCAGGGACGCAGTATTTT. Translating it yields CASSSGQGAGTQYF.

CDR3 amino acids: CASSFGHSLYEQYF. The CDR3 bases are TGTGCCAGCAGTTTCGGGCACAGCTTATACGAGCAGTACTTC. This sequence joins TRBV27 and TRBJ2-7; D call uncertain. Germline V gives CDR1 MNHEY, CDR2 SMNVEV (reference sequence). V was shortened by 3 bases and J by 4 bases, with 13 bases between the two germline ends. The CDR3 sequence is 14 residues long.

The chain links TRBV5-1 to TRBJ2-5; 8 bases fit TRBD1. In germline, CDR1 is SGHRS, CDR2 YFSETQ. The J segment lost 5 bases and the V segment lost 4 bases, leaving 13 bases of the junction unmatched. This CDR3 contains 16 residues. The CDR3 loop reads CASSDRQGWAGETQYF. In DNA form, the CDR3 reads TGCGCCAGCAGCGACCGACAGGGGTGGGCAGGGGAGACCCAGTACTTC.

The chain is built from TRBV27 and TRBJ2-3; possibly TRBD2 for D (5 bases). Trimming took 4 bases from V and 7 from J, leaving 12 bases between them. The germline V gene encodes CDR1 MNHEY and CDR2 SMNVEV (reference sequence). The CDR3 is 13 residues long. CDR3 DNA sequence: TGTGCCAGCAGTTCGAGCGGATTAAATACGCAGTATTTT. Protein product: CASSSSGLNTQYF.

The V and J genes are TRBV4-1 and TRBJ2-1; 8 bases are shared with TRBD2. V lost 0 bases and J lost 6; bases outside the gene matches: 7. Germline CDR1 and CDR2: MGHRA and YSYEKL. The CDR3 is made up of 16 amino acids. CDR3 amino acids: CASSQDPAGLVNEQFF. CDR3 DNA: TGCGCCAGCAGCCAAGATCCGGCGGGACTAGTCAATGAGCAGTTCTTC.

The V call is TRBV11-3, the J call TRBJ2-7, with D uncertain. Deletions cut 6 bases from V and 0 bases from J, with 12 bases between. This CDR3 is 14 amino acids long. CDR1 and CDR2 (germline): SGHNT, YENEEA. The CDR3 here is CASRIGRHSYEQYF. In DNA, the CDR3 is TGTGCCAGCAGGATCGGACGGCACTCCTACGAGCAGTACTTC. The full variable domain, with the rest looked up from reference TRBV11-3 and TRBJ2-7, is EAGVVQSPRYKIIEKKQPVAFWCNPISGHNTLYWYLQNLGQGPELLIRYENEEAVDDSQLPKDRFSAERLKGVDSTLKIQPAELGDSAVYLCASRIGRHSYEQYFGPGTRLTVT.

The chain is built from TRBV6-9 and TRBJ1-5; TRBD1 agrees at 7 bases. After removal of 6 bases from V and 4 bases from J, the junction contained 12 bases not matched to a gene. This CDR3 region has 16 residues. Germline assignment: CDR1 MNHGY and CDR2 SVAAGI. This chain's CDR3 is CASSLRTGPENQPQHF. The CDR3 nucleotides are TGTGCCAGCAGCTTGAGGACAGGCCCGGAGAATCAGCCCCAGCATTTT.

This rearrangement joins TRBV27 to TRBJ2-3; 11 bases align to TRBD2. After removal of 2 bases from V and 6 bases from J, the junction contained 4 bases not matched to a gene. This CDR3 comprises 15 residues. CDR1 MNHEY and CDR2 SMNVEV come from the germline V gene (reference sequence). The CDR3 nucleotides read TGTGCCAGCAGTTTACTAGCGGGAGGTCTGGATACGCAGTATTTT. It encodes CASSLLAGGLDTQYF.

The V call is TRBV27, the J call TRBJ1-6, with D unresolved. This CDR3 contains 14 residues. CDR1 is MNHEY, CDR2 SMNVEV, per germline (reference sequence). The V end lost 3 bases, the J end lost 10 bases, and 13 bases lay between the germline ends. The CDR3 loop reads CASSFYPLRSPLHF. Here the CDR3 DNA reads TGTGCCAGCAGTTTTTATCCCCTCAGGTCACCCCTCCACTTT.

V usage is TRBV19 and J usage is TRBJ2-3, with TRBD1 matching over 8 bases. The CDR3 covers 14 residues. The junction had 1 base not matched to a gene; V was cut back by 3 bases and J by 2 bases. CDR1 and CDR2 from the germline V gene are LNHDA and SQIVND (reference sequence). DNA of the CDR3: TGTGCCAGTAGTATGACAGGGGACACAGATACGCAGTATTTT. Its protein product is CASSMTGDTDTQYF.

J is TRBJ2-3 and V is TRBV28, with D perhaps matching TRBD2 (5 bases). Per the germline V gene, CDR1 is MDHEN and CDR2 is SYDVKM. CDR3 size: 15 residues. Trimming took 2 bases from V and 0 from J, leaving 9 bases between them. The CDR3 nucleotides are TGTGCCAGCAGTTTAGCTAGCTCTAGCACAGATACGCAGTATTTT. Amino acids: CASSLASSSTDTQYF.

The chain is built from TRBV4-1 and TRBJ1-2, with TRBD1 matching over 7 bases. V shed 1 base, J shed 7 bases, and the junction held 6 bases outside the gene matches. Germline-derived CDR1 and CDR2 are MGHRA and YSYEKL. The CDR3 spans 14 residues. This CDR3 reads CASSQVGGGSGYTF. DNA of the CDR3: TGCGCCAGCAGCCAAGTGGGAGGGGGCAGTGGCTACACCTTC.